This T cell receptor beta chain was profiled in a study of T-cell reconstitution after alpha-beta-depleted transplantation in children. Construction of the TCRbeta library involved unique molecular identifiers. TCRdb reprocessed the PCR reads with MiXCR, giving one entry per CDR3 protein. This sample has approximately 420,000 distinct CDR3 sequences, with roughly 10% found just once. This clonotype was seen a handful of times. The CDR3 is 17 residues long. Trimming pared 1 base from V and 0 bases from J, leaving 12 bases between. Germline loops: CDR1 MGHRA, CDR2 YSYEKL. The sequence derives from a human donor who donated a stem cell graft to a child with acute myeloid leukemia. The gene calls are TRBV4-1 and TRBJ2-2; no definite D call. The sequencing used PBMCs from the stem cell graft donor, collected from the stem cell graft. The CDR3 loop is CASSQGHTNANTGELFF. CDR3 nucleotides: TGCGCCAGCAGCCAAGGCCACACAAATGCGAACACCGGGGAGCTGTTTTTT.